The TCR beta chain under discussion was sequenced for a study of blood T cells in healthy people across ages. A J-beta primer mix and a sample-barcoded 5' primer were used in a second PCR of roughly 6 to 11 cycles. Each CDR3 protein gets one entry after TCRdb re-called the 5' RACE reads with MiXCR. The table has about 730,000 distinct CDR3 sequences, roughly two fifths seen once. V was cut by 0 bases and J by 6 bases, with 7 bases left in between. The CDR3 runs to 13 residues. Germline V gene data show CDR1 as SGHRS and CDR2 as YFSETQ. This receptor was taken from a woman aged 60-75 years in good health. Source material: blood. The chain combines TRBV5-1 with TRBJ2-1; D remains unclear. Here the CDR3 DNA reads TGCGCCAGCAGCTTGGCGCTTTTCAATGAGCAGTTCTTC. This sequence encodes CASSLALFNEQFF.